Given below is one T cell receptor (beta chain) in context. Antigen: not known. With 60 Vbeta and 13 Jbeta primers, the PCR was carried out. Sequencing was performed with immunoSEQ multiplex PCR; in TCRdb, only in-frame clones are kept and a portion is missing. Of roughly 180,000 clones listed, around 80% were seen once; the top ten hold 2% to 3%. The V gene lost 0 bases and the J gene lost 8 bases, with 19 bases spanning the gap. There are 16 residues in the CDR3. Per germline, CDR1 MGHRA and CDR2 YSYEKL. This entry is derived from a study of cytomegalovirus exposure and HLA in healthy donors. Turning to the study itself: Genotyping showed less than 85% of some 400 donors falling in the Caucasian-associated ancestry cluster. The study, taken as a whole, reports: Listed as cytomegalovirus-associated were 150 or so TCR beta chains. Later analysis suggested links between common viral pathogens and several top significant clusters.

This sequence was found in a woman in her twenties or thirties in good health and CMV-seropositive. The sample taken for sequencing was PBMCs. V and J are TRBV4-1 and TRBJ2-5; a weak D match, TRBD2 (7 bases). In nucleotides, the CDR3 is TGCGCCAGCAGCCAAGAAAAGGGGGAGGGAGAACAAACCCAGTACTTC. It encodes CASSQEKGEGEQTQYF.